Below are 29 T cell receptor beta chains sequenced from a single sample in a study of regulatory T cells in long-lasting Graves disease. The authors built TCR beta libraries using iRepertoire HTBI primers and Arm-PCR of CDR3 regions. TCRdb re-derived calls from the multiplex PCR reads in MiXCR, one entry per CDR3 protein. The sample holds 350,000 to 450,000 distinct CDR3 sequences, under 15% seen once. Specified time point: newly diagnosed GD, antithyroid drugs for less than 3 months. PBMC RNA served as the TCR library source. The data were also submitted as part of a second study, on T cells in Graves' hyperthyroidism and ophthalmopathy.

The specimen was peripheral blood mononuclear cells (PBMCs), collected at new diagnosis, from a patient treated with antithyroid drugs. These receptors were collected from a woman aged 25 to 39 with Graves disease.

This clonotype was counted at least ten times. The V call is TRBV11-2, the J call TRBJ2-7; 10 bases match TRBD2. The CDR3 runs 15 residues. Germline V gives CDR1 SGHAT, CDR2 FQNNGV. The trim removed 2 bases at V and 3 bases at J, leaving 4 bases unmatched. The CDR3 region has the DNA TGTGCCAGCAGCTTATCAATAGCGGGAGGCTACGAGCAGTACTTC. The encoded protein is CASSLSIAGGYEQYF.

This clonotype was counted many times. DNA for the CDR3: TGTGCCAGCAGTGAGGTGGGACGCGGCACTGAAGCTTTCTTT. The encoded protein is CASSEVGRGTEAFF. The V call is TRBV6-1, the J call TRBJ1-1; a weak D match, TRBD1 (5 bases). V was cut by 3 bases and J by 4 bases, with 12 bases left in between. CDR1 is MNHNS and CDR2 is SASEGT in the germline V gene. This CDR3 is 14 amino acids long.

This clonotype was detected many times. The rearrangement joins TRBV5-6 to TRBJ2-7; the D gene could be TRBD1 or TRBD2 (5 bases each). This CDR3 has 14 residues. Trimming took 4 bases from V and 0 from J, leaving 11 bases between them. CDR1 and CDR2 (germline): SGHDT, YYEEEE. The CDR3 bases are TGTGCCAGCAGCAAAGGGACGGCCTCCTACGAGCAGTACTTC. This codes for CASSKGTASYEQYF.

This clonotype was seen at least ten times. Germline and junction disagree at one end, which may indicate a read error. The chain couples TRBV12-3 or TRBV12-4 to TRBJ1-5, with 7 bases fitting TRBD1. CDR3 length: 17 amino acids. Here the CDR3 reads CASSLFGTEGRQLPLRF. In DNA form, the CDR3 reads TGTGCCAGCAGTTTGTTCGGGACAGAGGGGCGTCAGCTTCCCCTCAGGTTT.

There are a few counts of this clonotype. The rearrangement links TRBV6-5 to TRBJ2-1; 8 nucleotides line up with TRBD2. With V trimmed by 3 bases and J by 9 bases, 7 bases remained unmatched. Per germline, CDR1 MNHEY and CDR2 SVGAGI. The CDR3 covers 14 residues. As DNA, the CDR3 is TGTGCCAGCAGTTATAACGGGGGGGAGGGTGAGCAGTTCTTC. Protein: CASSYNGGEGEQFF.

This clonotype was recorded at least ten times. This chain links TRBV3-1 with TRBJ2-1; D call uncertain. Germline V gives CDR1 LGHDT, CDR2 YNNKEL (reference sequence). This CDR3 comprises 13 residues. V lost 3 bases to trimming and J lost 4 bases, with 7 bases between them. The DNA for the CDR3 is TGTGCCAGCAGCCAGCTAGTGTACAATGAGCAGTTCTTC. Amino acid sequence: CASSQLVYNEQFF.

This clonotype has a handful of counts. The chain couples TRBV29-1 to TRBJ1-1; possible D gene TRBD1, 6 bases. V was clipped by 6 bases and J by 1 base, with 12 bases between them. The CDR3 is 13 amino acids. The germline V gene encodes CDR1 SQVTM and CDR2 ANQGSEA. CDR3 protein: CSVQDRKNTEAFF. DNA of the CDR3: TGCAGCGTCCAGGACAGAAAGAACACTGAAGCTTTCTTT. Drawing the rest from reference TRBV29-1 and TRBJ1-1, the complete variable domain is SAVISQKPSRDICQRGTSLTIQCQVDSQVTMMFWYRQQPGQSLTLIATANQGSEATYESGFVIDKFPISRPNLTFSTLTVSNMSPEDSSIYLCSVQDRKNTEAFFGQGTRLTVV.

V gene TRBV12-3 or TRBV12-4 combines with J gene TRBJ1-3, with D uncertain. This CDR3 has 14 residues. V gave up 6 bases and J gave up 4 bases, with 13 bases separating them. CDR3 nucleotide sequence: TGTGCCAGCAGCGCCAGGCTCCCGGGAAACACCATATATTTT. Residues: CASSARLPGNTIYF.

At least ten counts were recorded for this clonotype. The chain links TRBV11-3 to TRBJ1-1; 9 positions agree with TRBD1. In germline, CDR1 is SGHNT, CDR2 YENEEA. The J segment lost 4 bases and the V segment lost 5 bases, leaving 5 bases of the junction unmatched. The CDR3 has 14 amino acids. CDR3 sequence (DNA): TGTGCCAGCAGCCCGACAGGGGGAATCACTGAAGCTTTCTTT. Amino acid sequence: CASSPTGGITEAFF.

This clonotype was counted at least ten times. The rearrangement uses TRBV6-1 and TRBJ1-2, with D possibly matching TRBD1 (6 bases). Germline CDR1 MNHNS, CDR2 SASEGT. Trimming removed 5 bases from V and 0 bases from J, with 13 bases in between. This CDR3 has 15 residues. CDR3 DNA sequence: TGTGCCAGCAGTCCGCGGGACATAGCTAACTATGGCTACACCTTC. Amino acid sequence: CASSPRDIANYGYTF.

The V and J genes are TRBV10-3 and TRBJ2-1; weak D call: TRBD2 (6 bases). This CDR3 has 16 amino acids. Germline values: CDR1 ENHRY, CDR2 SYGVKD. V was trimmed by 6 bases and J by 6 bases, leaving 21 bases between them. CDR3 nucleotide sequence: TGTGCCATCAGCCGCGGGGCCCAGGACCGAGGCAATGAGCAGTTCTTC. It yields the protein CAISRGAQDRGNEQFF.

This clonotype appeared many times. The rearrangement joins TRBV2 to TRBJ2-4, with 12 bases matching TRBD2. Germline CDR1 SNHLY, CDR2 FYNNEI. The CDR3 is 17 residues long. J was trimmed by 2 bases and V by 5 bases; bases with no gene match: 7. CDR3 amino acids: CASSLRLAGETKNIQYF. The CDR3 DNA reads as TGTGCCAGCAGTCTTAGACTAGCGGGAGAAACCAAAAACATTCAGTACTTC.

This clonotype was detected many times. The chain recombines TRBV19 with TRBJ2-1, with D hard to call. In germline, CDR1 is LNHDA, CDR2 SQIVND (reference sequence). CDR3 length: 15 residues. V was cut by 1 base and J by 8 bases, with 15 bases left in between. The CDR3 nucleotides read TGTGCCAGTAGTATAGGACAAGGCGCTAGAGATGAGCAGTTCTTC. It codes for CASSIGQGARDEQFF. The entire variable domain, with the rest obtained from reference TRBV19 and TRBJ2-1, is as follows: DGGITQSPKYLFRKEGQNVTLSCEQNLNHDAMYWYRQDPGQGLRLIYYSQIVNDFQKGDIAEGYSVSREKKESFPLTVTSAQKNPTAFYLCASSIGQGARDEQFFGPGTRLTVL.

The V call is TRBV30, the J call TRBJ2-2, with TRBD2 identical over 8 bases. This CDR3 has 17 amino acids. From germline, CDR1 is GTSNPN and CDR2 SVGIG (reference sequence). Trimming cost V 6 bases and J 3 bases; bases outside gene matches: 15. The CDR3, as DNA: TGTGCCTGCCCTGGGTGGAGAAGCGGGGGCCACACCGGGGAGCTGTTTTTT. Its translation is CACPGWRSGGHTGELFF.

This clonotype turned up a few times. The chain carries TRBV5-6 and TRBJ2-7; no reliable D call. The CDR3 extends over 13 amino acids. Germline assignment: CDR1 SGHDT and CDR2 YYEEEE. Trimming cost V 5 bases and J 4 bases, with 13 bases left between them. The CDR3 here is CASSSRREYEQYF. CDR3 in DNA: TGTGCCAGCAGTTCTAGAAGGGAATACGAGCAGTACTTC.

This chain uses TRBV30 with TRBJ1-5; D is uncertain. Trimming took off 0 bases at V and 0 bases at J, with 6 bases between the two ends. The CDR3 totals 14 residues. Germline V CDR1 and CDR2: GTSNPN, SVGIG (reference sequence). The DNA of the CDR3 is TGTGCCTGGAGTGTATTGGCTAGCAATCAGCCCCAGCATTTT. Protein sequence: CAWSVLASNQPQHF. Looking up the rest from reference TRBV30 and TRBJ1-5 gives the full variable domain: SQTIHQWPATLVQPVGSPLSLECTVEGTSNPNLYWYRQAAGRGLQLLFYSVGIGQISSEVPQNLSASRPQDRQFILSSKKLLLSDSGFYLCAWSVLASNQPQHFGDGTRLSIL.

V is TRBV29-1 and J is TRBJ2-1, with 10 bases aligning to TRBD2. The CDR3 runs 13 residues. V gave up 6 bases and J gave up 6 bases; unmatched junction bases: 5. Germline V gives CDR1 SQVTM, CDR2 ANQGSEA. CDR3: CSVLSGRVNEQFF. CDR3 nucleotide sequence: TGCAGCGTCCTAAGCGGGAGGGTCAATGAGCAGTTCTTC.

This clonotype was counted at least ten times. The J gene is TRBJ2-7, the V gene TRBV7-9; 11 positions match TRBD2. The J segment lost 5 bases and the V segment lost 5 bases, leaving 14 bases of the junction unmatched. There are 17 residues in the CDR3. Germline CDR1 is SEHNR and CDR2 is FQNEAQ (reference sequence). DNA of the CDR3: TGTGCCAGCAGCCCGGGGCTCCGACTAGCGGGAATGGACGAGCAGTACTTC. Its translation is CASSPGLRLAGMDEQYF.

The table lists this clonotype with many counts. DNA for the CDR3: TGTGCCACCAGTGATTGGGTTAGCGACAGCACAGATACGCAGTATTTT. Its translation is CATSDWVSDSTDTQYF. This chain links TRBV24-1 with TRBJ2-3; TRBD2 is a possible D gene (5 bases). The CDR3 totals 16 residues. Per germline, CDR1 KGHDR and CDR2 SFDVKD. V lost 2 bases, J lost 0 bases, and 11 bases lay in between.

The chain is built from TRBV5-1 and TRBJ1-3, with D hard to call. Trimming left V 2 bases short and J 0 bases short, with 12 bases between. Germline values: CDR1 SGHRS, CDR2 YFSETQ. CDR3 length: 16 residues. In DNA form, the CDR3 reads TGCGCCAGCAGCTTAACCGGGAGCCTCTCTGGAAACACCATATATTTT. Translating it yields CASSLTGSLSGNTIYF.

This clonotype occurred a few times. The chain recombines TRBV4-1 with TRBJ2-7; D is undetermined. The CDR3 is 17 residues long. Germline lookup yields CDR1 MGHRA and CDR2 YSYEKL. Deletions cut 0 bases from V and 1 base from J, with 16 bases between. CDR3 DNA sequence: TGCGCCAGCAGCCAAGATCTTCCAGTTGAGGAATCCTACGAGCAGTACTTC. As protein: CASSQDLPVEESYEQYF.

CDR3 DNA: TGTGCCAGCATCGTGGGGGAGTCCGGCTACGAGCAGTACTTC. Translation gives CASIVGESGYEQYF. The chain links TRBV2 to TRBJ2-7, with D perhaps assigned TRBD1 or TRBD2 (5 bases each). Trimming shortened V by 7 bases and J by 3 bases, and 16 bases separated the two germline ends. CDR1 and CDR2 from the germline V gene are SNHLY and FYNNEI. The CDR3 totals 14 residues.

This clonotype was found many times. The chain joins TRBV11-2 to TRBJ2-1, with 9 bases that match TRBD2. Trimming cost V 6 bases and J 0 bases; bases outside gene matches: 12. Germline lookup yields CDR1 SGHAT and CDR2 FQNNGV. This CDR3 is built from 18 residues. CDR3 coding DNA: TGTGCCAGCAGATCTTGGCTAGCGGGACAAAGCTCCTACAATGAGCAGTTCTTC. Translated: CASRSWLAGQSSYNEQFF.

This clonotype came up a few times. V gene TRBV25-1 combines with J gene TRBJ1-1; D might be TRBD1 (5 bases). This CDR3 spans 14 amino acids. V lost 4 bases and J lost 5, with 14 bases in between. The germline V gene encodes CDR1 MGHDK and CDR2 SYGVNS. The CDR3 sequence is CASSGYGGGTEAFF. CDR3 DNA: TGTGCCAGCAGTGGATACGGGGGTGGGACTGAAGCTTTCTTT.

This clonotype was picked up many times. This chain connects TRBV7-9 to TRBJ1-2; D gene ambiguous. Trimming cost V 2 bases and J 7 bases, with 23 bases left between them. The germline V gene has CDR1 SEHNR and CDR2 FQNEAQ (reference sequence). CDR3 size: 17 residues. CDR3 amino acids: CASSLRPPGRSMLGYTF. The CDR3 DNA reads as TGTGCCAGCAGCTTAAGACCGCCTGGCCGCTCTATGCTTGGCTACACCTTC. The whole variable domain, filled in from reference TRBV7-9 and TRBJ1-2, reads DTGVSQNPRHKITKRGQNVTFRCDPISEHNRLYWYRQTLGQGPEFLTYFQNEAQLEKSRLLSDRFSAERPKGSFSTLEIQRTEQGDSAMYLCASSLRPPGRSMLGYTFGSGTRLTVV.

This clonotype was recorded at least ten times. V and J are TRBV7-9 and TRBJ1-1; D is ambiguous. The V gene's germline CDR1 is SEHNR and CDR2 FQNEAQ (reference sequence). Trimming pared 1 base from V and 4 bases from J, leaving 13 bases between. CDR3 length: 15 residues. CDR3 coding DNA: TGTGCCAGCAGCTTAGTAGGTGGCCTAGCCACTGAAGCTTTCTTT. Protein sequence: CASSLVGGLATEAFF.

There are a few counts of this clonotype. One end of the junction fails to match germline, which may point to a read error. The V call is TRBV10-1, the J call TRBJ1-2; TRBD1 matches 9 bases. The CDR3 has 14 amino acids. Germline loops: CDR1 WNHNN, CDR2 SYGVQD (reference sequence). The CDR3, as DNA: TGTGCCAGCAGTTACTCGGGACAGGGTGGAGGCTACACCTTC. As protein: CASSYSGQGGGYTF.

This clonotype was recorded a few times. The chain joins TRBV15 to TRBJ1-6; a weak D match, TRBD1 (5 bases). Trimming shortened V by 3 bases and J by 0 bases, and 12 bases separated the two germline ends. Germline CDR1 is LNHNV and CDR2 is YYDKDF (reference sequence). CDR3 size: 17 residues. The CDR3 bases are TGTGCCACCAGCAGCACACAGGAAAGCTCCTATAATTCACCCCTCCACTTT. This gives the protein CATSSTQESSYNSPLHF.

The chain carries TRBV10-3 and TRBJ2-2; 8 nucleotides match TRBD2. The V and J ends lost 11 bases and 1 base, in that order; junction bases with no gene match: 9. This CDR3 spans 15 amino acids. The germline gives CDR1 ENHRY, CDR2 SYGVKD. Written as DNA, the CDR3 is TGTGCCGGGTCTAGCGGGCGGATGAACACCGGGGAGCTGTTTTTT. Its protein is CAGSSGRMNTGELFF.